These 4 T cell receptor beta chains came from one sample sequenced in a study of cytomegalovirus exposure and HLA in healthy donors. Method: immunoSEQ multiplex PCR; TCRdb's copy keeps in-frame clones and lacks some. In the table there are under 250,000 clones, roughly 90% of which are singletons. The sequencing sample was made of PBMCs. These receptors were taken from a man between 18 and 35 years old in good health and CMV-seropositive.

CDR3 bases: TGCAGCGTGGCCGTAGGGACCGCTAACACTGAAGCTTTCTTT. The encoded protein is CSVAVGTANTEAFF. The V call is TRBV29-1, the J call TRBJ1-1; D possibly corresponds to TRBD1 (5 bases). The CDR3 length is 14 residues. V was clipped by 6 bases and J by 2 bases, with 16 bases between them. CDR1 is SQVTM and CDR2 is ANQGSEA in the germline V gene.

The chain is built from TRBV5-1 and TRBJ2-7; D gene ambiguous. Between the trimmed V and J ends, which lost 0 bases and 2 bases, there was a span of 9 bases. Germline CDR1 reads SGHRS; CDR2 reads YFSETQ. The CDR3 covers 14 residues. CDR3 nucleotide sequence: TGCGCCAGCAGCTTGGCCGGTCACCCCTACGAGCAGTACTTC. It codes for CASSLAGHPYEQYF.

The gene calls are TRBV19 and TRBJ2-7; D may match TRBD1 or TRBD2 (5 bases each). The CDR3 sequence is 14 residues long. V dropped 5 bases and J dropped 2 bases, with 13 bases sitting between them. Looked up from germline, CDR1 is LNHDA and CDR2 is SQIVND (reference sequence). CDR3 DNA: TGTGCCAGTAGTGTCTATCAGGGAGCCTACGAGCAGTACTTC. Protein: CASSVYQGAYEQYF.

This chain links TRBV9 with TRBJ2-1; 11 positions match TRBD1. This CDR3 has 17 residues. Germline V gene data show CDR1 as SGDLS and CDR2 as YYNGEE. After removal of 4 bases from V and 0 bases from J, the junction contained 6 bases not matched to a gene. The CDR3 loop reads CASSRGQGASSYNEQFF. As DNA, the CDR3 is TGTGCCAGCAGCCGTGGACAGGGGGCGAGCTCCTACAATGAGCAGTTCTTC.